These T cell receptor beta chains were read from a single sample in a study of T cell responses to AZD1222 COVID-19 vaccine. TCRdb's copy holds only in-frame clones and misses some; the assay was immunoSEQ multiplex PCR. The sample includes 150,000 to 200,000 clones, roughly 90% seen only once; the top ten take roughly 1.3%. This specimen consisted of peripheral blood, obtained on day 0 of AZD1222 vaccination. These receptors were taken from an adult in good health. Both conserved end residues are part of each CDR3. D genes are given only for firm matches. Expanded clones are given a class, and other clones once, few, many or no size at all.

clone_size: once
j_call: TRBJ1-1
v_call: TRBV13
d_call: .
cdr3_aa: CASSRDRGRLGNTEAFF
cdr3_nt: TGTGCCAGCAGCCGAGATAGGGGTAGGTTGGGGAACACTGAAGCTTTCTTT

clone_size: .
j_call: TRBJ2-2
v_call: TRBV28
d_call: .
cdr3_aa: CASSSGGVWTGELFF
cdr3_nt: TGTGCCAGCAGCTCAGGGGGGGTGTGGACCGGGGAGCTGTTTTTT

clone_size: .
j_call: TRBJ2-1
v_call: TRBV2
d_call: TRBD2
cdr3_aa: CASGPGLADYNEQFF
cdr3_nt: TGTGCCAGCGGGCCGGGACTAGCGGACTACAATGAGCAGTTCTTC

clone_size: .
j_call: TRBJ2-1
v_call: TRBV7-8
d_call: TRBD2
cdr3_aa: CASTKLAGGNNEQFF
cdr3_nt: TGTGCCAGCACCAAACTAGCGGGGGGGAACAATGAGCAGTTCTTC

clone_size: .
j_call: TRBJ1-5
v_call: TRBV3-1/TRBV3-2
d_call: TRBD1
cdr3_aa: CASSPGTGYSNQPQHF
cdr3_nt: TGTGCCAGCAGCCCTGGGACAGGGTATAGCAATCAGCCCCAGCATTTT

clone_size: .
j_call: TRBJ1-3
v_call: TRBV15
d_call: .
cdr3_aa: CATSRGQQGGNTIYF
cdr3_nt: TGTGCCACCAGCAGAGGTCAACAGGGAGGAAACACCATATATTTT

clone_size: .
j_call: TRBJ1-1
v_call: TRBV27
d_call: TRBD1
cdr3_aa: CASNRQGPNTEAFF
cdr3_nt: TGTGCCAGCAATCGACAGGGACCGAACACTGAAGCTTTCTTT

clone_size: .
j_call: TRBJ2-3
v_call: TRBV29-1
d_call: .
cdr3_aa: CSVRTRDSTDTQYF
cdr3_nt: TGCAGCGTTCGAACTAGGGATAGCACAGATACGCAGTATTTT

clone_size: .
j_call: TRBJ2-1
v_call: TRBV2
d_call: .
cdr3_aa: CASRGGLYEQFF
cdr3_nt: TGTGCCAGCAGGGGCGGGCTGTATGAGCAGTTCTTC

clone_size: few
j_call: TRBJ1-2
v_call: TRBV19
d_call: TRBD1
cdr3_aa: CASSKGQAQSLGYTF
cdr3_nt: TGTGCCAGTAGTAAGGGACAGGCGCAGTCATTGGGCTACACCTTC

clone_size: .
j_call: TRBJ1-5
v_call: TRBV6-2/TRBV6-3
d_call: .
cdr3_aa: CASSHPLGQRNQPQHF
cdr3_nt: TGTGCCAGCAGTCACCCTCTAGGACAAAGAAATCAGCCCCAGCATTTT

clone_size: once
j_call: TRBJ1-6
v_call: TRBV28
d_call: .
cdr3_aa: CASKFDHSYNSPLHF
cdr3_nt: TGTGCCAGCAAGTTCGACCACTCCTATAATTCACCCCTCCACTTT

clone_size: .
j_call: TRBJ1-1
v_call: TRBV6-1
d_call: TRBD1
cdr3_aa: CASSEGTGWGNTEAFF
cdr3_nt: TGTGCCAGCAGTGAAGGGACAGGGTGGGGAAACACTGAAGCTTTCTTT

clone_size: .
j_call: TRBJ1-5
v_call: TRBV3-1/TRBV3-2
d_call: .
cdr3_aa: CASSRRPVGLFGNQPQHF
cdr3_nt: TGTGCCAGCAGCCGTCGACCGGTGGGCCTCTTTGGCAATCAGCCCCAGCATTTT

clone_size: .
j_call: TRBJ1-1
v_call: TRBV5-6
d_call: .
cdr3_aa: CASSSVVGTLTRGTEAFF
cdr3_nt: TGTGCCAGCAGCAGCGTCGTGGGGACACTCACCAGGGGCACTGAAGCTTTCTTT

clone_size: .
j_call: TRBJ2-2
v_call: TRBV24-1
d_call: .
cdr3_aa: CATSDPYGELFF
cdr3_nt: TGTGCCACCAGTGACCCATACGGGGAGCTGTTTTTT

clone_size: .
j_call: TRBJ2-5
v_call: TRBV7-2
d_call: .
cdr3_aa: CASREAETQYF
cdr3_nt: TGTGCCAGCAGAGAGGCGGAGACCCAGTACTTC

clone_size: .
j_call: TRBJ2-7
v_call: TRBV20-1
d_call: .
cdr3_aa: CSASQGSEQYF
cdr3_nt: TGCAGTGCTAGTCAGGGTTCAGAGCAGTACTTC

clone_size: .
j_call: TRBJ1-2
v_call: TRBV12-3/TRBV12-4
d_call: .
cdr3_aa: CASSLAPVDGYTF
cdr3_nt: TGTGCCAGCAGTTTAGCGCCCGTCGATGGCTACACCTTC

clone_size: .
j_call: TRBJ1-4
v_call: TRBV9
d_call: TRBD1
cdr3_aa: CASSPRQGLGEKLFF
cdr3_nt: TGTGCCAGCAGCCCTAGACAGGGTTTGGGTGAAAAACTGTTTTTT

clone_size: once
j_call: TRBJ1-5
v_call: TRBV14
d_call: TRBD1
cdr3_aa: CASSQTGNQPQHF
cdr3_nt: TGTGCCAGCAGCCAGACAGGGAATCAGCCCCAGCATTTT

clone_size: .
j_call: TRBJ1-2
v_call: TRBV2
d_call: .
cdr3_aa: CASMGQVNYGYTF
cdr3_nt: TGTGCCAGCATGGGGCAGGTGAACTATGGCTACACCTTC

clone_size: .
j_call: TRBJ2-3
v_call: TRBV5-1
d_call: .
cdr3_aa: CASSLVTTSEGADTQYF
cdr3_nt: TGCGCCAGCAGCTTGGTGACTACCTCGGAGGGCGCAGATACGCAGTATTTT

clone_size: .
j_call: TRBJ1-2
v_call: TRBV7-9
d_call: .
cdr3_aa: CASSLATNYGYTF
cdr3_nt: TGTGCCAGCAGCTTAGCAACCAACTATGGCTACACCTTC

clone_size: .
j_call: TRBJ1-6
v_call: TRBV7-8
d_call: TRBD1
cdr3_aa: CASSLGDRPPWSPLHF
cdr3_nt: TGTGCCAGCAGCTTAGGGGACAGGCCTCCTTGGTCACCCCTCCACTTT

clone_size: .
j_call: TRBJ1-6
v_call: TRBV15
d_call: TRBD1
cdr3_aa: CATSRDRVFSPLHF
cdr3_nt: TGTGCCACCAGCAGGGACAGGGTTTTTTCACCCCTCCACTTT